These 31 T cell receptor beta chains were all obtained from the same sample, sequenced in a study of shared clonotypes between healthy human individuals (dated by TCRdb to about 2020). Library method: the immunoSEQ multiplex PCR assay. TCRdb stores this immuneACCESS table with in-frame sequences only. Part of the clones is absent; in the studies checked, under half of the shortfall reflects unresolved V genes, and no reason is known for the rest. This sample is represented by hundreds of thousands of clones; 90% to 96% of them were singletons. Approximately 0.062% of the sample is held by the ten biggest clonotypes. Sample: naive CD4+ T cells sorted from blood. The cell subset or site label, read with the paper, signifies: CD45RA+ positively selected. The origin of the receptors is a woman in her twenties or thirties in good health.

The table lists this clone with a count of one. This chain links TRBV28 with TRBJ2-4; TRBD2 matches at 8 bases. The length of the CDR3 is 17 residues. Germline assignment: CDR1 MDHEN and CDR2 SYDVKM. V dropped 1 base and J dropped 4; count of bases not matched to a gene: 9. This CDR3 reads CASSLSRLGGAKNIQYF. In DNA form, the CDR3 reads TGTGCCAGCAGTTTATCAAGGCTCGGGGGGGCGAAAAACATTCAGTACTTC. Filled out from reference TRBV28 and TRBJ2-4, the complete variable domain reads DVKVTQSSRYLVKRTGEKVFLECVQDMDHENMFWYRQDPGLGLRLIYFSYDVKMKEKGDIPEGYSVSREKKERFSLILESASTNQTSMYLCASSLSRLGGAKNIQYFGAGTRLSVL.

The chain has TRBV7-9 and TRBJ2-1; 13 nucleotides match TRBD2. The CDR3 contains 14 residues. From germline, CDR1 is SEHNR and CDR2 FQNEAQ (reference sequence). The junction had 3 bases not matched to a gene; V was cut back by 5 bases and J by 8 bases. CDR3 protein: CASSTSGRAHEQFF. In DNA form, the CDR3 reads TGTGCCAGCAGCACTAGCGGGAGGGCCCATGAGCAGTTCTTC.

The V gene is TRBV9, the J gene TRBJ2-7; 9 bases are shared with TRBD1. The CDR3 contains 15 residues. Losses at the gene ends were 4 bases for V and 1 base for J; bases not matched to a gene: 6. Germline V gene sequence: CDR1 SGDLS, CDR2 YYNGEE. CDR3 DNA sequence: TGTGCCAGCAGCCCCCGGGACAGGGAATCCTACGAGCAGTACTTC. Amino acid sequence: CASSPRDRESYEQYF.

The gene calls are TRBV7-9 and TRBJ1-1; TRBD1 might be the D (6 bases). The CDR3 loop spans 14 amino acids. Trimming removed 3 bases from V and 5 bases from J, with 13 bases in between. Germline assignment: CDR1 SEHNR and CDR2 FQNEAQ (reference sequence). CDR3 DNA sequence: TGTGCCAGCAGCTTTGTCAGGGGCGGTACTGAAGCTTTCTTT. This sequence encodes CASSFVRGGTEAFF.

The chain recombines TRBV7-9 with TRBJ2-3; TRBD2 aligns across 13 bases. V trimming: 5 bases; J trimming: 6 bases; junction bases outside the gene matches: 14. Looked up from germline, CDR1 is SEHNR and CDR2 is FQNEAQ (reference sequence). The CDR3 extends over 18 amino acids. CDR3 sequence: CASSPLPGLAGATDTQYF. The CDR3 DNA sequence: TGTGCCAGCAGCCCATTGCCCGGACTAGCGGGGGCCACCGATACGCAGTATTTT.

Concerning this clone: Within the sample, other DNA sequences also encode this same CDR3. The rearrangement uses TRBV19 and TRBJ1-5; TRBD1 might be the D (6 bases). Germline loops: CDR1 LNHDA, CDR2 SQIVND (reference sequence). V lost 0 bases, J lost 4 bases, and 10 bases lay in between. This CDR3 contains 15 residues. The CDR3 is CASSIDRGGNQPQHF. The DNA of the CDR3 is TGTGCCAGTAGTATAGACAGGGGTGGTAATCAGCCCCAGCATTTT.

This clone is a singleton in its sample. The J gene is TRBJ2-4, the V gene TRBV2; no definite D call. The CDR3 is 15 residues long. The germline gives CDR1 SNHLY, CDR2 FYNNEI. V was clipped by 3 bases and J by 0 bases, with 9 bases between them. The CDR3 sequence: CASSDRFLAKNIQYF. The CDR3, as DNA: TGTGCCAGCAGTGACAGGTTCCTAGCCAAAAACATTCAGTACTTC.

The V and J genes are TRBV28 and TRBJ1-4, with 7 bases aligning to TRBD1. Losses at the gene ends were 6 bases for V and 8 bases for J; bases not matched to a gene: 12. This CDR3 has 15 residues. Germline values: CDR1 MDHEN, CDR2 SYDVKM. The CDR3 protein is CASRRQRQGREKLFF. CDR3 DNA: TGTGCCAGCAGACGACAGAGACAGGGTAGGGAAAAACTGTTTTTT.

The chain combines TRBV5-4 with TRBJ2-5, with D possibly matching TRBD2 (5 bases). With the DNA end fitting TRBJ2-7 better, the J assignment may be wrong. The V gene's germline CDR1 is SGHNT and CDR2 YYREEE (reference sequence). This CDR3 comprises 15 residues. The CDR3 nucleotides are TGTGCCAGCAGCTTGGCAGGCAAACCCCGGGGCGAGCAGTACTTC. Its protein is CASSLAGKPRGEQYF.

This clone was detected only once. This rearrangement joins TRBV10-2 to TRBJ2-1; 8 bases align to TRBD1. Trimming took 5 bases from V and 8 from J; bases not matched to a gene: 2. The CDR3 loop spans 12 amino acids. CDR1 and CDR2 (germline): WSHSY, SAAADI. The CDR3 coding sequence is TGCGCCAGCAGTACACAGGGGGATGAGCAGTTCTTC. Encoded protein: CASSTQGDEQFF.

The V gene is TRBV4-1, the J gene TRBJ1-5; possible D gene TRBD1, 6 bases. The CDR3 is made up of 16 amino acids. Germline V CDR1 and CDR2: MGHRA, YSYEKL. The germline V and J ends were trimmed by 0 bases and 0 bases, with 9 bases remaining between them. For the CDR3, the DNA is TGCGCCAGCAGCCAAGACGACAGGTTTAGCAATCAGCCCCAGCATTTT. Protein product: CASSQDDRFSNQPQHF.

The J gene is TRBJ2-1, the V gene TRBV7-9; the D gene is possibly TRBD2 (5 bases). In germline, CDR1 is SEHNR, CDR2 FQNEAQ (reference sequence). Deletions cut 2 bases from V and 2 bases from J, with 7 bases between. This CDR3 is 14 amino acids long. CDR3 sequence reads: CASSLYGTYNEQFF. Written as DNA, the CDR3 is TGTGCCAGCAGCTTATACGGGACCTACAATGAGCAGTTCTTC.

V and J are TRBV15 and TRBJ2-5; 8 nucleotides match TRBD1. V was pared by 2 bases and J by 0 bases, with 2 bases of the junction left unmatched. Per germline, CDR1 LNHNV and CDR2 YYDKDF (reference sequence). The CDR3 runs 15 residues. The CDR3 region is CATSRRGQDQETQYF. The CDR3 coding sequence is TGTGCCACCAGCAGAAGGGGACAGGACCAAGAGACCCAGTACTTC.

This chain connects TRBV5-1 to TRBJ1-1; 8 bases align to TRBD1. The CDR3 is 14 residues long. Germline values: CDR1 SGHRS, CDR2 YFSETQ. With V trimmed by 3 bases and J by 3 bases, 4 bases remained unmatched. The CDR3 sequence is CASSSTTGDTEAFF. CDR3 nucleotides: TGCGCCAGCAGCTCAACGACAGGGGACACTGAAGCTTTCTTT.

Regarding this clone: At the DNA level, this CDR3 is encoded by other sequences in the same sample as well. This chain uses TRBV18 with TRBJ2-7, with unresolved D. The ends were cut back, 3 bases at V and 2 bases at J, with 5 bases in the middle. Germline CDR1 KGHSH, CDR2 LQKENI. CDR3 length equals 12 residues. The CDR3 here is CASSPGTYEQYF. The CDR3 DNA sequence: TGTGCCAGCTCACCGGGGACCTACGAGCAGTACTTC.

CDR3 nucleotide sequence: TGTGCCAGCGCCGGGGCGGGCGCTTACAATGAGCAGTTCTTC. Translating it yields CASAGAGAYNEQFF. This sequence joins TRBV28 and TRBJ2-1; D possibly uses TRBD1 or TRBD2 (5 bases each). The CDR3 contains 14 residues. CDR1 is MDHEN and CDR2 is SYDVKM in the germline V gene. V was shortened by 8 bases and J by 4 bases, with 15 bases between the two germline ends.

The chain carries TRBV19 and TRBJ2-2; D not certain. This CDR3 has 17 residues. Germline V lookup: CDR1 LNHDA, CDR2 SQIVND (reference sequence). V lost 3 bases to trimming and J lost 0 bases, with 14 bases between them. The CDR3 sequence is CASSIAFRRPNTGELFF. As DNA, the CDR3 is TGTGCCAGTAGTATTGCTTTCCGGCGACCGAACACCGGGGAGCTGTTTTTT.

This clone has just a few counts. CDR3 in DNA: TGTGCCAGCTCACCACCTCGGACAGGGGGCTACGAGCAGTACTTC. This codes for CASSPPRTGGYEQYF. The chain recombines TRBV18 with TRBJ2-7; the match to TRBD1 covers 10 bases. The CDR3 has 15 amino acids. Losses at the gene ends were 0 bases for V and 3 bases for J; bases not matched to a gene: 2. Germline V lookup: CDR1 KGHSH, CDR2 LQKENI.

The chain carries TRBV7-2 and TRBJ2-3; TRBD2 matches 14 bases. J was trimmed by 6 bases and V by 3 bases; bases with no gene match: 5. The CDR3 has 16 amino acids. Germline-derived CDR1 and CDR2 are SGHTA and FQGNSA. The CDR3 region has the DNA TGTGCCAGCAGCTTTAGACTAGCGGGAGGGGCGGATACGCAGTATTTT. Residues: CASSFRLAGGADTQYF.

This clone was observed once. The rearrangement uses TRBV11-2 and TRBJ2-2, with 7 bases that match TRBD1. Germline V gene data show CDR1 as SGHAT and CDR2 as FQNNGV. The ends lost 5 bases at V and 1 base at J; junction bases unmatched: 4. This CDR3 comprises 15 residues. The chain's CDR3 is CASSPRTGNTGELFF. In DNA, the CDR3 is TGTGCCAGCAGCCCACGGACAGGGAACACCGGGGAGCTGTTTTTT.

The V and J genes are TRBV19 and TRBJ1-1; tentative D call: TRBD1 (6 bases). The CDR3 is 14 residues long. Per the germline V gene, CDR1 is LNHDA and CDR2 is SQIVND (reference sequence). V lost 5 bases, J lost 7 bases, and 17 bases lay in between. CDR3 DNA sequence: TGTGCCAGTAGTCTTAATGGGGGGGGGCTTGAAGCTTTCTTT. It translates to CASSLNGGGLEAFF.

The CDR3 region has the DNA TGTGCCAGCAGAAGAGCAGGGGACAGGGTCATCAATGAGCAGTTCTTC. It yields the protein CASRRAGDRVINEQFF. The chain recombines TRBV2 with TRBJ2-1; 9 nucleotides line up with TRBD1. This CDR3 is built from 16 residues. The germline CDR1 and CDR2 sequences are SNHLY and FYNNEI. V dropped 6 bases and J dropped 6; count of bases not matched to a gene: 12.

The chain recombines TRBV28 with TRBJ2-5; 13 bases fit TRBD2. Per germline, CDR1 MDHEN and CDR2 SYDVKM. J gave up 4 bases and V 6 bases, and 8 bases lay outside the gene matches. The CDR3 spans 16 residues. The CDR3 coding sequence is TGTGCCAGCAGCCCGGGACTAGCGGGATCGCGAGAGACCCAGTACTTC. Encoded protein: CASSPGLAGSRETQYF.

The chain joins TRBV5-7 to TRBJ1-4, with 9 bases aligning to TRBD1. TRBV5-7 has ORF status, its function being uncertain. V lost 4 bases to trimming and J lost 8 bases; unmatched junction nucleotides: 9. The CDR3 sequence is 15 residues long. CDR3 amino acids: CASSASTGGFEKLFF. CDR3 DNA sequence: TGTGCCAGCAGCGCCTCGACAGGGGGATTCGAAAAACTGTTTTTT.

The V and J genes are TRBV4-1 and TRBJ2-1, with 14 bases fitting TRBD2. V trimming: 4 bases; J trimming: 7 bases; junction bases outside the gene matches: 3. The length of the CDR3 is 15 residues. From germline, CDR1 is MGHRA and CDR2 YSYEKL. The CDR3 reads CASSRGTSGSNEQFF. CDR3 bases: TGCGCCAGCAGCCGAGGGACTAGCGGGAGTAATGAGCAGTTCTTC.

CDR3 in DNA: TGTGCCAGCCGCTCCGGGACTGACGGAAACACCATATATTTT. Amino acids: CASRSGTDGNTIYF. V gene TRBV28 combines with J gene TRBJ1-3; tentatively, D is TRBD1 (5 bases). Germline loops: CDR1 MDHEN, CDR2 SYDVKM. The CDR3 runs to 14 residues. V dropped 8 bases and J dropped 4 bases, with 15 bases sitting between them.

V is TRBV28 and J is TRBJ2-5; 11 bases align to TRBD2. The assigned J gene may be wrong: the sequence end matches TRBJ2-7 better. CDR1 MDHEN and CDR2 SYDVKM come from the germline V gene. This CDR3 region has 15 residues. The chain's CDR3 is CASRKRGTSGYEQYF. CDR3 DNA: TGTGCCAGCAGAAAGAGGGGGACTAGCGGATACGAGCAGTACTTC.

The V call is TRBV27, the J call TRBJ1-1; D not resolved. CDR1 and CDR2 from the germline V gene are MNHEY and SMNVEV (reference sequence). This CDR3 region has 13 residues. V lost 2 bases and J 10 bases, leaving 14 bases between the germline ends. The CDR3 loop is CASSLPGSDRAFF. The CDR3 region has the DNA TGTGCCAGCAGTTTACCTGGGTCGGACCGAGCTTTCTTT.

The chain links TRBV7-3 to TRBJ1-1; D remains unclear. The V and J ends lost 3 bases and 1 base respectively, with 15 bases between them. The CDR3 totals 16 residues. CDR1 is SGHTA, CDR2 FQGTGA, per germline. The CDR3 reads CASSFSFPYPNTEAFF. In nucleotides, the CDR3 is TGTGCCAGCAGCTTTTCGTTTCCCTACCCGAACACTGAAGCTTTCTTT. The variable domain in full, with the rest retrieved from reference TRBV7-3 and TRBJ1-1, is GAGVSQTPSNKVTEKGKYVELRCDPISGHTALYWYRQSLGQGPEFLIYFQGTGAADDSGLPNDRFFAVRPEGSVSTLKIQRTERGDSAVYLCASSFSFPYPNTEAFFGQGTRLTVV.

The chain uses TRBV6-5 and TRBJ2-5, with a possible D match to TRBD1 (5 bases). The ends were cut back, 5 bases at V and 1 base at J, with 11 bases in the middle. The CDR3 runs to 14 residues. CDR1 and CDR2 (germline): MNHEY, SVGAGI. CDR3 coding DNA: TGTGCCAGCAGTCGACAGTTGGTCCAAGAGACCCAGTACTTC. Translated, it gives CASSRQLVQETQYF.

The chain employs TRBV6-6 and TRBJ1-1, with D possibly being TRBD1 (6 bases). CDR1 is MNHNY and CDR2 is SVGAGI in the germline V gene (reference sequence). The CDR3 has 14 amino acids. The germline V and J ends were trimmed by 6 bases and 6 bases, with 17 bases remaining between them. The DNA of the CDR3 is TGTGCCAGCAGATCAGGGGCGCCGACGTCTGAAGCTTTCTTT. Protein sequence: CASRSGAPTSEAFF.